The clone carrying this T cell receptor (beta chain) was counted once. The data stem from a study of blood T cell repertoires in COVID-19. At the level of the study: The study drew acute and convalescent COVID-19 samples from the United States, Italy and Spain. Sample material is recorded as cDNA or gDNA derived from T cells, B-cell-depleted T cells, or PBMCs.

The CDR3 has 18 residues. Germline trimming cut 4 bases from V and 3 bases from J; bases unmatched to any gene: 18. Germline V gives CDR1 MDHEN, CDR2 SYDVKM. In the study's own analysis: Estimates of nucleated cell counts were drawn from the amplification of reference gene primers. Sequencing used immunoSEQ multiplex PCR; TCRdb keeps in-frame clones, though not all of them. D and trimming were read from the DNA, whereas the V and J calls and clone size are those reported in that table. Here the sample spans just under 300,000 clones, around 87% being singletons. The clonotype originates from a man in his 70s with acute or convalescent COVID-19. Specimen: peripheral blood. V gene TRBV28 combines with J gene TRBJ2-7, with 7 bases that match TRBD2. DNA of the CDR3: TGTGCCAGCAGTTGGCGGTCGGGTAGCGGGCTATTGGACTACGAGCAGTACTTC. Residues: CASSWRSGSGLLDYEQYF.